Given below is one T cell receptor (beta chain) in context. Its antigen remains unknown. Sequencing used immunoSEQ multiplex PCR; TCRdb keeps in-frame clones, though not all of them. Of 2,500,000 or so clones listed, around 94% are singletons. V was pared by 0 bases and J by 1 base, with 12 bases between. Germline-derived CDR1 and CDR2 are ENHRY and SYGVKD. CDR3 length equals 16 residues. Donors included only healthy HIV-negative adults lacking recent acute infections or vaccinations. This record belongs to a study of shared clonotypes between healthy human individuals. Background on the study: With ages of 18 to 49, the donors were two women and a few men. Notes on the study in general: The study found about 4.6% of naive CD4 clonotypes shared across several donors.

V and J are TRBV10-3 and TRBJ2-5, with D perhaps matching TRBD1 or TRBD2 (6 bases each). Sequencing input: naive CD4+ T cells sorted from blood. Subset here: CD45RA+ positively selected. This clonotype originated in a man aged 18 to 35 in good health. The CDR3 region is CAISESGGPTQETQYF. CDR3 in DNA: TGTGCCATCAGTGAGTCGGGGGGCCCCACCCAAGAGACCCAGTACTTC.